One and the same sample provided the 2 T cell receptor beta chains below, sequenced in a study of shared clonotypes between healthy human individuals. Here immunoSEQ multiplex PCR was the method, and the copy in TCRdb shows in-frame clones only, minus some. The sample records about 680,000 clones, 90% to 95% being singletons. Terminally differentiated effector memory CD45RA+ cells were excluded by CCR7 positive selection of CD45RO-negative cells. The sequenced sample was naive CD8+ T cells sorted from blood. The receptors derive from a man aged 30-40 years in good health.

The rearrangement links TRBV29-1 to TRBJ2-7, with TRBD2 identical over 9 bases. Germline-derived CDR1 and CDR2 are SQVTM and ANQGSEA. The CDR3 has 15 residues. The ends lost 3 bases at V and 4 bases at J; junction bases unmatched: 10. The CDR3 bases are TGCAGCGTTGATTTTCTCGCTAGCGGGAAATACGAGCAGTACTTC. Its protein product is CSVDFLASGKYEQYF.

The chain has TRBV5-6 and TRBJ2-7; D unresolved. This CDR3 is 15 amino acids long. The ends were cut back, 5 bases at V and 3 bases at J, with 18 bases in the middle. The germline CDR1 and CDR2 sequences are SGHDT and YYEEEE. As DNA, the CDR3 is TGTGCCAGCAGTCTCGTGACGGACGCGGTCTACGAGCAGTACTTC. It yields the protein CASSLVTDAVYEQYF.